Reported below is one T cell receptor beta chain. Its antigen is undetermined. The data are from a study of T cells after yellow fever vaccination. The overall study: SMART-Seq v4 Ultra Low Input prepared the low-cell-number fractions.

Using its own MiXCR run on the 5' RACE reads, TCRdb lists one record per CDR3 protein. The data show about 350,000 distinct CDR3 sequences, over 4% seen once. General study points: Researchers report a weaker secondary response that nonetheless peaked faster, day 5 versus 15. At 95% to 96% for CD4 and just over 85% for CD8, most primary-vaccination clones showed up again after the booster.

The V end was cut by 2 bases, the J end by 0 bases, with 8 bases between. CDR1 is WSHSY, CDR2 SAAADI, per germline. The CDR3 contains 15 residues. The material sequenced was PBMCs, taken 5 days after the yellow fever booster vaccination. The chain joins TRBV10-2 to TRBJ2-4, with D hard to call. This clonotype was obtained from a man aged 18 to 29 who received the YFV17D yellow fever vaccine. The CDR3 spells CASSERNLAKNIQYF. Here the CDR3 DNA reads TGCGCCAGCAGTGAGCGGAATCTAGCCAAAAACATTCAGTACTTC.